The sample holds many counts of the clone carrying this T cell receptor beta chain. As yet, its antigen is unknown. Per the germline V gene, CDR1 is SGHTA and CDR2 is FQGNSA. This CDR3 has 13 residues. The ends were cut back, 4 bases at V and 6 bases at J, with 9 bases in the middle. The data stem from a study of T cell repertoires in cytomegalovirus infection. Study as a whole: CMV infection and matching HLA type were both indicated by public TCR beta signatures.

Findings of the study overall: Identification of carriers of CMV plus the relevant HLA was achieved through cumulative public TCR beta family frequency. HLA-C-restricted CMV clonotypes gave the most frequent clonotype in two of eight donors.

MiXCR, run by TCRdb on the reads, gives a single entry per CDR3 protein. This sample has 150,000 to 200,000 distinct CDR3 sequences, with roughly 19% found just once. The rearrangement links TRBV7-2 to TRBJ2-2, with D unresolved. This TCR derives from a human donor in good health (CMV status not recorded). Some clones in this sample may be carry-over from other donors' samples. Sequenced sample: PBMCs. The DNA for the CDR3 is TGTGCCAGCAGCTCTGGGTTGGCCGGGGAGCTGTTTTTT. This sequence encodes CASSSGLAGELFF.